Listed below are T cell receptor beta chains from one sample, sequenced in a study of blood T cells in healthy people across ages. TCRdb re-called the 5' RACE reads with MiXCR, one entry per CDR3 protein. Of approximately 1,100,000 distinct CDR3 sequences listed, 40% to 45% are singletons. Sequencing used blood. These TCRs come from a woman aged 55 to 70 in good health. CDR3s include the opening cysteine and the closing phenylalanine or tryptophan. The D gene is left open where the match is weak. Size tells how often a clone was seen (once, few, many) or the class of an expanded clone, and some rows leave it out.

V	J	size	D	length	CDR3	DNA
TRBV4-2	TRBJ2-3	NA	TRBD2	17	CASSRTSGAPGTDTQYF	TGTGCCAGCAGCCGGACTAGCGGGGCCCCCGGCACAGATACGCAGTATTTT
TRBV28	TRBJ1-2	NA	NA	13	CASLPPSNYGYTF	TGTGCCAGCCTCCCCCCTTCTAACTATGGCTACACCTTC
TRBV11-2	TRBJ2-1	NA	TRBD2	18	CASSLAPGVLAGGHEQFF	TGTGCCAGCAGCTTAGCCCCCGGGGTTTTAGCGGGAGGGCATGAGCAGTTCTTC
TRBV20-1	TRBJ2-3	NA	TRBD2	16	CSARDFTSGSIDTQYF	TGCAGTGCTAGAGATTTCACTAGCGGGAGTATAGATACGCAGTATTTT
TRBV6-2/TRBV6-3	TRBJ1-4	many	NA	13	CASSYDRNEKLFF	TGTGCCAGCAGTTATGATCGTAATGAAAAACTGTTTTTT
TRBV6-2/TRBV6-3	TRBJ2-7	once	NA	15	CASSYNQASTMEQYF	TGTGCCAGCAGTTACAACCAAGCCTCTACGATGGAGCAGTACTTC
TRBV5-1	TRBJ2-5	NA	NA	14	CASSWGDSQETQYF	TGCGCCAGCAGCTGGGGGGACAGCCAAGAGACCCAGTACTTC
TRBV7-9	TRBJ1-6	NA	NA	13	CASSAQGNSPLHF	TGTGCCAGCAGCGCGCAGGGGAACTCACCCCTCCACTTT
TRBV29-1	TRBJ2-3	few	NA	12	CSTTTSTDTQYF	TGCAGCACTACGACCAGTACAGATACGCAGTATTTT
TRBV27	TRBJ2-1	NA	NA	11	CASSSTGSRFF	TGTGCCAGCAGTTCGACAGGATCGAGGTTCTTC
TRBV28	TRBJ1-6	NA	NA	13	CATTRDLNSPLHF	TGTGCCACTACACGGGATTTGAATTCACCCCTCCACTTT
TRBV20-1	TRBJ2-3	few	NA	13	CSAPARGTDTQYF	TGCAGTGCGCCTGCACGGGGCACAGATACGCAGTATTTT
TRBV6-5	TRBJ1-1	NA	NA	14	CASSYSSRRTEAFF	TGTGCCAGCAGTTACTCGTCCAGGAGGACTGAAGCTTTCTTT
TRBV11-2	TRBJ1-1	few	NA	16	CASSLDNAGRVTEAFF	TGTGCCAGCAGCTTAGATAACGCGGGTCGCGTCACTGAAGCTTTCTTT
TRBV6-5	TRBJ2-7	few	TRBD2	14	CASSDSGYSYEQYF	TGTGCCAGCAGTGATAGCGGGTACTCCTACGAGCAGTACTTC
TRBV10-3	TRBJ2-7	NA	NA	17	CAISEPGDTRFSYEQYF	TGTGCCATCAGTGAGCCGGGTGACACTCGGTTCTCCTACGAGCAGTACTTC
TRBV10-3	TRBJ2-7	NA	TRBD1	16	CAIRSQGDRSGYEQYF	TGTGCCATCAGATCCCAAGGGGACAGGTCAGGCTACGAGCAGTACTTC
TRBV7-9	TRBJ1-1	NA	NA	12	CASSLADNEAFF	TGTGCCAGCAGCTTAGCAGATAATGAAGCTTTCTTT
TRBV7-9	TRBJ2-3	many	NA	14	CASRDVHSTDTQYF	TGTGCCAGCAGGGACGTCCATAGCACAGATACGCAGTATTTT
TRBV7-8	TRBJ2-5	NA	TRBD1	14	CASSPNRGPRGQYF	TGTGCCAGCAGCCCGAACAGGGGGCCCAGAGGTCAGTACTTC
TRBV28	TRBJ2-1	few	TRBD2	17	CASSSYIALGRYNEQFF	TGTGCCAGCAGTTCATATATCGCCCTCGGGAGGTACAATGAGCAGTTCTTC
TRBV3-1	TRBJ2-1	NA	TRBD2	17	CASSHDPVTAGGNEQFF	TGTGCCAGCAGCCATGATCCGGTTACAGCGGGAGGAAATGAGCAGTTCTTC
TRBV7-9	TRBJ2-5	NA	NA	16	CASSLRGAGPYNEQYF	TGTGCCAGCAGCTTACGGGGGGCGGGACCCTACAATGAGCAGTACTTC
TRBV10-3	TRBJ1-2	NA	NA	14	CAISESALSYGYTF	TGTGCCATCAGTGAGTCCGCCCTATCTTATGGCTACACCTTC
TRBV9	TRBJ2-7	few	TRBD1	15	CASSPATGNPYEQYF	TGTGCCAGCAGCCCCGCGACAGGGAACCCCTACGAGCAGTACTTC
TRBV7-3	TRBJ2-1	NA	NA	18	CASSLIAGRAAYNNEQFF	TGTGCCAGCAGCTTAATAGCCGGGCGGGCGGCCTACAACAATGAGCAGTTCTTC
TRBV15	TRBJ2-7	many	NA	14	CATSGLDPPYEQYF	TGTGCCACCAGCGGTCTGGACCCACCCTACGAGCAGTACTTC
TRBV7-9	TRBJ2-5	once	TRBD1	15	CASSATGTLQGTQYF	TGTGCCAGCAGCGCGACAGGGACCCTCCAAGGGACCCAGTACTTC
TRBV27	TRBJ2-3	few	NA	13	CATRDIGTDTQYF	TGTGCCACACGGGACATTGGCACAGATACGCAGTATTTT
TRBV10-3	TRBJ2-1	few	NA	16	CAISSTGPRAYNEQFF	TGTGCCATCAGTTCTACCGGGCCACGGGCCTACAATGAGCAGTTCTTC
TRBV20-1	TRBJ2-7	NA	NA	14	CSARDASADYEQYF	TGCAGTGCTAGAGATGCCAGTGCTGACTACGAGCAGTACTTC
TRBV7-2	TRBJ2-1	few	NA	14	CASSLVGFTGEQFF	TGTGCCAGCAGCTTAGTCGGGTTTACTGGTGAGCAGTTCTTC
TRBV6-5	TRBJ2-2	NA	NA	16	CASSPLGAMNTGELFF	TGTGCCAGCAGTCCCCTAGGGGCTATGAACACCGGGGAGCTGTTTTTT
TRBV12-3/TRBV12-4	TRBJ2-5	NA	TRBD1	16	CASSPRGTGGQGTQYF	TGTGCCAGCAGTCCCCGGGGGACAGGGGGTCAAGGGACCCAGTACTTC
TRBV27	TRBJ2-7	few	NA	15	CASSPGAPGSYEQYF	TGTGCCAGCAGCCCCGGGGCCCCCGGCTCCTACGAGCAGTACTTC
TRBV30	TRBJ2-7	few	NA	12	CAWNRDRYEQYF	TGTGCCTGGAATAGGGACCGCTACGAGCAGTACTTC
TRBV20-1	TRBJ1-2	few	NA	14	CSAREWTEPYGYTF	TGCAGTGCTAGAGAGTGGACAGAACCCTATGGCTACACCTTC
TRBV12-3/TRBV12-4	TRBJ2-2	NA	TRBD2	15	CASSASGPNTGELFF	TGTGCCAGCAGTGCTAGCGGGCCTAACACCGGGGAGCTGTTTTTT
TRBV9	TRBJ2-7	NA	TRBD2	15	CASSVGSGAPYEQYF	TGTGCCAGCAGCGTAGGAAGCGGGGCCCCCTACGAGCAGTACTTC
TRBV6-1	TRBJ2-3	NA	TRBD2	17	CASSERRTSGSSDTQYF	TGTGCCAGCAGTGAACGCAGGACTAGCGGGAGTTCAGATACGCAGTATTTT
TRBV11-2	TRBJ2-5	few	TRBD2	16	CASSLILGAGLTTQYF	TGTGCCAGCAGCTTAATTCTTGGAGCGGGGTTAACGACCCAGTACTTC
TRBV5-5	TRBJ1-2	few	NA	14	CASSLSLNNYGYTF	TGTGCCAGCAGCTTGAGTTTAAACAACTATGGCTACACCTTC
TRBV4-1	TRBJ2-7	few	NA	13	CASSHLAEVEQYF	TGCGCCAGCAGCCACCTGGCGGAGGTCGAGCAGTACTTC
TRBV30	TRBJ2-3	NA	TRBD2	14	CAWTQPSGVGTQYF	TGTGCCTGGACTCAGCCTAGCGGGGTGGGTACGCAGTATTTT
TRBV5-1	TRBJ2-1	NA	NA	12	CASSLEPPGGFF	TGCGCCAGCAGCTTGGAGCCTCCCGGAGGGTTCTTC
TRBV20-1	TRBJ2-2	NA	NA	15	CSARGGNLNTGELFF	TGCAGTGCTAGAGGGGGTAACTTAAACACCGGGGAGCTGTTTTTT
TRBV29-1	TRBJ1-5	NA	NA	13	CSVSKGSNQPQHF	TGCAGCGTCTCCAAGGGCAGTAATCAGCCCCAGCATTTT
TRBV20-1	TRBJ2-7	NA	TRBD2	15	CSALDSGSSYNEQYF	TGCAGTGCCCTAGATAGCGGGAGCTCCTACAATGAGCAGTACTTC
TRBV7-2	TRBJ1-2	NA	TRBD1	14	CASSRDRDYYGYTF	TGTGCCAGCAGCCGAGACAGGGACTACTATGGCTACACCTTC
TRBV7-2	TRBJ1-1	few	NA	13	CASSLRPEQGAFF	TGTGCCAGCAGCTTACGACCGGAGCAAGGGGCTTTCTTT
TRBV6-5	TRBJ2-7	NA	NA	13	CASSALDVDEQYF	TGTGCCAGCAGTGCGCTGGATGTCGACGAGCAGTACTTC